This T cell receptor (beta chain) was captured by sequencing in a study of blood T cell repertoires in COVID-19. Across the study: Both acute and convalescent COVID-19 samples were obtained from the United States, Italy and Spain. The analysed material was cDNA or gDNA that came from T cells, B-cell-depleted T cells, or PBMCs.

Trimming removed 5 bases from V and 4 bases from J, with 13 bases in between. CDR3 length: 14 amino acids. Germline CDR1 and CDR2: MNHEY and SVGEGT. Per the study methods: It was from reference gene primer amplification that nucleated cell counts were estimated. The data were produced by immunoSEQ multiplex PCR, yet TCRdb's version contains in-frame clones alone and is incomplete. The V and J calls and clone size come from that table; D and trimming were worked out from the DNA. The sample includes about 160,000 clones, approximately 86% seen only once; the top ten take approximately 4.1%. The V gene is TRBV6-2 or TRBV6-3, the J gene TRBJ2-3; D gene uncertain. Sequencing was done on a sample of peripheral blood. The TCR comes from an older woman with active or convalescent COVID-19. This chain's CDR3 is CASSREQYADTQYF. CDR3 sequence (DNA): TGTGCCAGCAGTCGTGAACAGTATGCAGATACGCAGTATTTT.